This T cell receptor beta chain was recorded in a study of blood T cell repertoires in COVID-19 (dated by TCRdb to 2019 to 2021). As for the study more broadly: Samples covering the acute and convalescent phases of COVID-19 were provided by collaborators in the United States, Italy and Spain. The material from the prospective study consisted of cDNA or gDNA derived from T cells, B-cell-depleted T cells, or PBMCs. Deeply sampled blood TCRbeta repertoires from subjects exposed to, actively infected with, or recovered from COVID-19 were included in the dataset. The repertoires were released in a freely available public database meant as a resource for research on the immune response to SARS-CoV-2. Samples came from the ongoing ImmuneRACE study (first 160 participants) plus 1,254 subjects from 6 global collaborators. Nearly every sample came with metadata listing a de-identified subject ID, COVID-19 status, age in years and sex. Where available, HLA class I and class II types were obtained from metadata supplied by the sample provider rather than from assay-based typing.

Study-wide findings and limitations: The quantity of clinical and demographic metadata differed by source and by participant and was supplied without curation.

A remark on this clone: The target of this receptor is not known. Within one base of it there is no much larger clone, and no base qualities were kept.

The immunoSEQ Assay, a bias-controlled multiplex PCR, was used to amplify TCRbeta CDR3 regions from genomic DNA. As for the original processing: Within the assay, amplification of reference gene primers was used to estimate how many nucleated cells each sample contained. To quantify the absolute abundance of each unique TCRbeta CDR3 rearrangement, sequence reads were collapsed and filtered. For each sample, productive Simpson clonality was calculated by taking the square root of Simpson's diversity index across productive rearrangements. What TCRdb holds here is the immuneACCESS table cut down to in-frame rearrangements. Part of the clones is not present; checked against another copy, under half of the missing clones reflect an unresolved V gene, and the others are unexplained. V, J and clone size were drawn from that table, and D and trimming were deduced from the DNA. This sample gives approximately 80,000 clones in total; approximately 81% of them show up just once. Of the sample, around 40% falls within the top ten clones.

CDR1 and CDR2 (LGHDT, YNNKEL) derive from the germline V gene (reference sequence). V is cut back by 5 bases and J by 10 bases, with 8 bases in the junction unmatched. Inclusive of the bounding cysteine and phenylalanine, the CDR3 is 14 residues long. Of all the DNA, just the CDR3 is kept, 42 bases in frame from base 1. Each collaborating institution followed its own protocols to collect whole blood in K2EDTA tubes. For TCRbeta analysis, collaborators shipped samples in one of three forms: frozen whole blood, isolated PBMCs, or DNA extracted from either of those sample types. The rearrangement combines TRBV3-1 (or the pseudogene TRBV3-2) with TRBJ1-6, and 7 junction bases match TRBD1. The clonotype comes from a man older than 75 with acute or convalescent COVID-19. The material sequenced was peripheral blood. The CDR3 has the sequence CASSFGQVKSPLHF. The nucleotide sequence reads TGTGCCAGCAGCTTCGGACAGGTCAAATCACCCCTCCACTTT.